These T cell receptor beta chains were read from a single sample in a study of blood T cell repertoires in COVID-19. Measured with immunoSEQ multiplex PCR; TCRdb has only the in-frame clones, and not every one. The sample yields fewer than 350,000 clones, roughly nine tenths seen once. The specimen sequenced was peripheral blood. The receptors were sampled from a woman in her twenties or thirties with COVID-19, enrolled during active disease. Each CDR3 is given with its conserved first and last residue. A D gene is named only where the DNA matches it firmly. Size values are once, few and many counts, or a class for expanded clones, and some rows have none.

12,TRBJ2-1,-,TRBV2,-,TGTGCCAGCACGCCAGGGTTCAATGAGCAGTTCTTC,CASTPGFNEQFF
13,TRBJ1-1,-,TRBV18,-,TGTGCCAGCTCGACCCGAAGCGACACTGAAGCTTTCTTT,CASSTRSDTEAFF
17,TRBJ1-1,-,TRBV7-8,-,TGTGCCAGCAGCCAAACCCCTCGGGGGGGGACCTACACTGAAGCTTTCTTT,CASSQTPRGGTYTEAFF
14,TRBJ2-3,TRBD2,TRBV29-1,-,TGCAGCGAGACTAGCGGGGGCCCCACAGATACGCAGTATTTT,CSETSGGPTDTQYF
12,TRBJ1-3,-,TRBV6-5,-,TGTGCCAGCAGCTACTCTGGAAACACCATATATTTT,CASSYSGNTIYF
16,TRBJ1-2,TRBD1,TRBV5-1,-,TGCGCCAGCAGCCTTCGGGGACAGGCTCCTAACTATGGCTACACCTTC,CASSLRGQAPNYGYTF
17,TRBJ2-3,TRBD2,TRBV5-4,-,TGTGCCAGCAGCTTGTACCTAGCGGGGCTTAACACAGATACGCAGTATTTT,CASSLYLAGLNTDTQYF
15,TRBJ2-1,TRBD2,TRBV29-1,once,TGCAGCGCCGTGGGACTAGCGGGGCTGGTGAATGAGCAGTTCTTC,CSAVGLAGLVNEQFF
13,TRBJ1-4,TRBD1,TRBV7-2,once,TGTGCCAGCAGCATCAGACAGGGAGGAAAACTGTTTTTT,CASSIRQGGKLFF
15,TRBJ2-1,TRBD1,TRBV4-2,-,TGTGCCAGCAGCCAGGACCGGGACAGATACAATGAGCAGTTCTTC,CASSQDRDRYNEQFF
15,TRBJ2-7,-,TRBV4-1,-,TGCGCCAGCAGCCACCCAGCGGGCAGCTCCTACGAGCAGTACTTC,CASSHPAGSSYEQYF
15,TRBJ2-5,TRBD2,TRBV28,-,TGTGCCAGCAGTTTTCGGGGGGGGATCCAAGAGACCCAGTACTTC,CASSFRGGIQETQYF
14,TRBJ1-1,-,TRBV29-1,few,TGCAGCGTTGAAGATTGGGCGGGAGGCGGTGAAGCTTTCTTT,CSVEDWAGGGEAFF
15,TRBJ2-1,TRBD2,TRBV7-2,-,TGTGCCAGCAGCTTATTGGGCGGGGGTTACAATGAGCAGTTCTTC,CASSLLGGGYNEQFF
11,TRBJ1-1,-,TRBV29-1,-,TGCAGCGGTAGAGGGAACACTGAAGCTTTCTTT,CSGRGNTEAFF
14,TRBJ1-6,-,TRBV15,few,TGTGCCACCTCCGTTATTGGGGGGTTCTCACCCCTCCACTTT,CATSVIGGFSPLHF
13,TRBJ2-4,TRBD1,TRBV5-6,-,TGTGCCAGCATCCTCAGGGGGCGCAACATTCAGTACTTC,CASILRGRNIQYF
15,TRBJ2-1,-,TRBV2,-,TGTGCCAGCCAGCCGGACAGACTCTCCTACAATGAGCAGTTCTTC,CASQPDRLSYNEQFF
15,TRBJ2-3,-,TRBV6-5,-,TGTGCCAGCAGTTACGGGGTAGGGGACACAGATACGCAGTATTTT,CASSYGVGDTDTQYF
13,TRBJ2-7,TRBD1,TRBV19,-,TGTGCCAGTAGTTCCGGACAGGGGGCTGAGCAGTACTTC,CASSSGQGAEQYF
15,TRBJ1-6,-,TRBV6-6,-,TGTGCCAGCAGGAAGGCGGGTCAGGAGGATTCACCCCTCCACTTT,CASRKAGQEDSPLHF
14,TRBJ2-7,-,TRBV4-2,-,TGTGCCAGCAGCCAACTTATTACGGGGTACGAGCAGTACTTC,CASSQLITGYEQYF
14,TRBJ1-2,TRBD1,TRBV19,once,TGTGCCAGTAGTCTCGGACAGGGGCTTTATGGCTACACCTTC,CASSLGQGLYGYTF
14,TRBJ2-7,-,TRBV7-8,-,TGTGCCAGCAGCTTAGTTACGAGATCCTACGAGCAGTACTTC,CASSLVTRSYEQYF
14,TRBJ1-2,-,TRBV15,-,TGTGCCACCAGCGCCCGGGGGGCGACATATGGCTACACCTTC,CATSARGATYGYTF
15,TRBJ2-7,TRBD2,TRBV27,once,TGTGCCAGCAGCTTAAACGGTTTACGGGGGGACGAGCAGTACTTC,CASSLNGLRGDEQYF
14,TRBJ2-2,TRBD1,TRBV27,-,TGTGCCAGCAGTTGGGGACAGGGGTCCGGGGAGCTGTTTTTT,CASSWGQGSGELFF
13,TRBJ1-2,-,TRBV6-5,-,TGTGCCAGCAGTTCGTGGGGGGTCTATGGCTACACCTTC,CASSSWGVYGYTF
12,TRBJ1-1,-,TRBV14,-,TGTGCCAGCAGCCCCTCGGACACACGGGCTTTCTTT,CASSPSDTRAFF
17,TRBJ2-5,TRBD2,TRBV5-1,-,TGCGCCAGCAGCTCGAGGGTAGCGGGGGGCATTATAAAGACCCAGTACTTC,CASSSRVAGGIIKTQYF
15,TRBJ2-1,TRBD2,TRBV7-8,once,TGTGCCAGCAGCTACACTAGCGGGGGGGTGCCTGAGCAGTTCTTC,CASSYTSGGVPEQFF
13,TRBJ1-5,-,TRBV27,-,TGTGCCAGCAGCGGGGTTTCGAATCAGCCCCAGCATTTT,CASSGVSNQPQHF
15,TRBJ2-3,TRBD2,TRBV3-1/TRBV3-2,-,TGTGCCAGCAGCCCACTAGCGGGGGGGCCAGATACGCAGTATTTT,CASSPLAGGPDTQYF
17,TRBJ2-1,TRBD1,TRBV19,-,TGTGCCAGTAGTATAGATCTCCGGACAGGGGGCTTTAATGAGCAGTTCTTC,CASSIDLRTGGFNEQFF
12,TRBJ2-3,-,TRBV6-2/TRBV6-3,-,TGTGCCAGCAGCCAGTCCGGAGATACGCAGTATTTT,CASSQSGDTQYF
11,TRBJ2-5,-,TRBV20-1,once,TGCAGTGCTTACGAGGCTGAGACCCAGTACTTC,CSAYEAETQYF
12,TRBJ1-3,-,TRBV2,few,TGTGCCAGCAGTGACCAGGGAAACACCATATATTTT,CASSDQGNTIYF
14,TRBJ2-7,TRBD2,TRBV11-2,-,TGTGCCAGCAGCTTTGGGGGGGGTTCCTACGAGCAGTACTTC,CASSFGGGSYEQYF
14,TRBJ2-7,-,TRBV19,-,TGTGCCAGTAGTATATCAGGGGCTTACTACGAGCAGTACTTC,CASSISGAYYEQYF
15,TRBJ2-3,TRBD1,TRBV5-1,-,TGCGCCAGCAGCATAGGGACAGGGGGGACAGATACGCAGTATTTT,CASSIGTGGTDTQYF
15,TRBJ2-7,TRBD1,TRBV19,-,TGTGCCAGTAGCCTAAACAGGGGGCTACAGGGCGAGCAGTACTTC,CASSLNRGLQGEQYF
18,TRBJ1-5,TRBD1,TRBV7-9,-,TGTGCCAGCAGCCCAGGGACAGGAGGTACATATAGCAATCAGCCCCAGCATTTT,CASSPGTGGTYSNQPQHF
14,TRBJ2-5,-,TRBV5-6,once,TGTGCCAGCAGCTTGGGCCAGGGGCGGGAGACCCAGTACTTC,CASSLGQGRETQYF
12,TRBJ1-1,-,TRBV5-4,few,TGTGCCCAGCAGGGGACGGGGTCTGAAGCTTTCTTT,CAQQGTGSEAFF
12,TRBJ2-7,-,TRBV29-1,-,TGCAGCGTTGCCCGCGGGCATAGCGAGCAGTACTTC,CSVARGHSEQYF
15,TRBJ2-2,-,TRBV4-1,-,TGCGCCAGCAGCTTCCGGACGGGGGTAACCGGGGAGCTGTTTTTT,CASSFRTGVTGELFF
17,TRBJ2-5,-,TRBV4-2,-,TGTGCCAGCAGCCAAGGGTTCGGAGCCAGGGTCCCAGAGACCCAGTACTTC,CASSQGFGARVPETQYF
11,TRBJ1-1,-,TRBV29-1,-,TGCAGCGTACGGTGGAGATTTGAAGCTTTCTTT,CSVRWRFEAFF